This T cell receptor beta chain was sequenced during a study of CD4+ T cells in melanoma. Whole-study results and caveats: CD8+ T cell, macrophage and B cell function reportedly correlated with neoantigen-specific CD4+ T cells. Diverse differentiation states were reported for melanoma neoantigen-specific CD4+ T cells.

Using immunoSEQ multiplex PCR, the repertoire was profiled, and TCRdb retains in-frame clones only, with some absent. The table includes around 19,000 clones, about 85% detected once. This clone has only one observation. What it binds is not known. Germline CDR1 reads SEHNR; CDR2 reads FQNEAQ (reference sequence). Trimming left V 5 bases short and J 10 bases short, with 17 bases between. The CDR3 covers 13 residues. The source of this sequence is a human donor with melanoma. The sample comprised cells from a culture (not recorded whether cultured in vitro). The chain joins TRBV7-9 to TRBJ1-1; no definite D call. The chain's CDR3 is CASSLRGSFGAFF. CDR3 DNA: TGTGCCAGCAGCCTCCGCGGGTCGTTCGGAGCTTTCTTT.